The next 12 T cell receptor beta chains were all read from a single sample in a study of response to subunit inactivated influenza vaccine. Each CDR3 protein gets one entry after TCRdb re-called the RT-PCR reads with MiXCR. The profile covers roughly 700,000 distinct CDR3 sequences, with around 14% appearing a single time and less than 9% taken by the ten largest. The specimen was PBMCs from blood, collected less than 15 days before vaccination. These receptors originate from a man aged 50 to 59 who received an inactivated influenza vaccine.

In its sample, this clonotype was seen many times. This chain uses TRBV11-2 with TRBJ2-2, with a possible D match to TRBD2 (5 bases). In germline, CDR1 is SGHAT, CDR2 FQNNGV. The CDR3 sequence is 12 residues long. Trimming took 8 bases from V and 2 from J, leaving 6 bases between them. The CDR3 loop reads CASGSNTGELFF. The CDR3 bases are TGTGCCAGCGGGAGTAACACCGGGGAGCTGTTTTTT.

The rearrangement uses TRBV29-1 and TRBJ2-1, with D unclear. The ends were cut back, 2 bases at V and 7 bases at J, with 12 bases in the middle. There are 13 residues in the CDR3. In germline, CDR1 is SQVTM, CDR2 ANQGSEA. The CDR3 coding sequence is TGCAGCGTTGAATATGGGATGGGGAATGAGCAGTTCTTC. Its protein is CSVEYGMGNEQFF.

The chain is built from TRBV20-1 and TRBJ2-5; D gene uncertain. There are 15 residues in the CDR3. The V end was cut by 3 bases, the J end by 0 bases, with 14 bases between. Per germline, CDR1 DFQATT and CDR2 SNEGSKA (reference sequence). DNA of the CDR3: TGCAGTGCTAGGGGTTCAGCAGGCCACCAAGAGACCCAGTACTTC. Amino acid sequence: CSARGSAGHQETQYF.

This clonotype was counted between two and nine times. The rearrangement uses TRBV28 and TRBJ1-5; 9 bases fit TRBD1. J lost 7 bases, V lost 3 bases, and 4 bases had no gene match. CDR1 is MDHEN, CDR2 SYDVKM, per germline. The CDR3 has 14 residues. CDR3 nucleotide sequence: TGTGCCAGCAGTTTTCGACAGGGGGAGCAGCCCCAGCATTTT. Its translation is CASSFRQGEQPQHF.

The gene calls are TRBV5-1 and TRBJ2-3; 11 bases align to TRBD2. Germline-derived CDR1 and CDR2 are SGHRS and YFSETQ. The CDR3 has 15 residues. V was pared by 4 bases and J by 6 bases, with 7 bases of the junction left unmatched. CDR3 sequence: CASSPTSGEPDTQYF. The CDR3 DNA sequence: TGCGCCAGCAGCCCGACTAGCGGGGAACCGGATACGCAGTATTTT. Variable domain in full (rest from reference TRBV5-1 and TRBJ2-3): KAGVTQTPRYLIKTRGQQVTLSCSPISGHRSVSWYQQTPGQGLQFLFEYFSETQRNKGNFPGRFSGRQFSNSRSEMNVSTLELGDSALYLCASSPTSGEPDTQYFGPGTRLTVL.

The rearrangement uses TRBV6-2 or TRBV6-3 and TRBJ1-2, with 8 nucleotides matching TRBD1. There are 14 residues in the CDR3. Looked up from germline, CDR1 is MNHEY and CDR2 is SVGEGT. V shed 10 bases and J 5 bases; nucleotides not matched to a gene: 12. CDR3 sequence reads: CATASPGQGYGYTF. The CDR3 DNA reads TGTGCCACCGCAAGCCCCGGACAGGGTTATGGCTACACCTTC.

This chain joins TRBV3-1 and TRBJ2-5, with TRBD1 matching over 8 bases. This CDR3 is 16 amino acids long. CDR1 and CDR2 (germline): LGHDT, YNNKEL (reference sequence). Unmatched junction bases numbered 11, after V lost 4 bases and J lost 4 bases. The CDR3 region is CASSRSDRGMRETQYF. The CDR3 DNA sequence: TGTGCCAGCAGCCGATCCGACAGGGGAATGCGAGAGACCCAGTACTTC.

This clonotype showed up just a few times. The chain recombines TRBV7-9 with TRBJ1-4; no clear D. Germline assignment: CDR1 SEHNR and CDR2 FQNEAQ (reference sequence). Trimming removed 5 bases from V and 3 bases from J, with 16 bases in between. The CDR3 loop spans 16 amino acids. This CDR3 is CASSPQGSSSNEKLFF. The CDR3 DNA follows: TGTGCCAGCAGCCCCCAAGGGAGCTCCTCTAATGAAAAACTGTTTTTT.

This clonotype showed up many times. V usage is TRBV7-3 and J usage is TRBJ2-3; D unclear. The CDR3 runs to 14 residues. The germline V gene encodes CDR1 SGHTA and CDR2 FQGTGA. V was cut by 5 bases and J by 2 bases, with 11 bases left in between. The CDR3, as DNA: TGTGCCAGCAGCCCCCTTCAGAACACAGATACGCAGTATTTT. Its protein is CASSPLQNTDTQYF.

This clonotype was counted a few times. Written as DNA, the CDR3 is TGTGCCAGCAGCCCCTGGACGTTAACCTACGAGCAGTACTTC. Its translation is CASSPWTLTYEQYF. The J gene is TRBJ2-7, the V gene TRBV6-1; D remains unclear. The CDR3 loop spans 14 amino acids. CDR1 is MNHNS and CDR2 is SASEGT in the germline V gene. V was trimmed by 6 bases and J by 2 bases, leaving 14 bases between them.

This chain joins TRBV9 and TRBJ2-7; D might be TRBD1 (7 bases). Germline CDR1 reads SGDLS; CDR2 reads YYNGEE. The ends were cut back, 6 bases at V and 7 bases at J, with 17 bases in the middle. This CDR3 contains 13 residues. The CDR3 sequence is CASNPQGGEEQYF. CDR3 DNA sequence: TGTGCCAGCAACCCTCAGGGGGGAGAGGAGCAGTACTTC.

The chain couples TRBV6-2 or TRBV6-3 to TRBJ2-6; tentatively, D is TRBD2 (5 bases). The V gene's germline CDR1 is MNHEY and CDR2 SVGEGT. The CDR3 extends over 16 amino acids. V was clipped by 6 bases and J by 3 bases, with 15 bases between them. DNA for the CDR3: TGTGCCAGCAGATCCCCAAGAGGGAGTGGGGCCAACGTCCTGACTTTC. Residues: CASRSPRGSGANVLTF.